Below, 8 T cell receptor beta chains from the same sample are listed, as sequenced in a study of blood T cell repertoires in COVID-19. Sequenced by immunoSEQ multiplex PCR; TCRdb stores in-frame clones only, minus some. The sample lists about 400,000 clones, roughly 90% seen once, with approximately 2.1% in the top ten. Sequencing input: PBMCs or T cells enriched from blood (not recorded which). All receptors derive from a woman between 35 and 50 years old with acute COVID-19.

As DNA, the CDR3 is TGTGCCATCAGCCCCCGGGACAGCAACTATGGCTACACCTTC. Its protein product is CAISPRDSNYGYTF. The chain uses TRBV10-3 and TRBJ1-2, with 7 bases fitting TRBD1. V was pared by 6 bases and J by 2 bases, with 6 bases of the junction left unmatched. The CDR3 consists of 14 residues. Germline lookup yields CDR1 ENHRY and CDR2 SYGVKD.

The V gene is TRBV29-1, the J gene TRBJ1-1; no clear D. Germline V gene lookup returns CDR1 SQVTM and CDR2 ANQGSEA. This CDR3 spans 12 amino acids. Trimming removed 6 bases from V and 1 base from J, with 9 bases in between. CDR3 sequence: CSVASSNTEAFF. The CDR3 nucleotides read TGCAGCGTGGCCAGTTCGAACACTGAAGCTTTCTTT.

This sequence joins TRBV13 and TRBJ2-2; the D gene is possibly TRBD2 (5 bases). This CDR3 comprises 19 residues. The V gene's germline CDR1 is PRHDT and CDR2 FYEKMQ (reference sequence). V was cut by 2 bases and J by 4 bases, with 23 bases left in between. The CDR3 loop is CASSLIGQWTDRGTGELFF. CDR3 nucleotide sequence: TGTGCCAGCAGCTTAATCGGGCAATGGACTGATCGCGGCACCGGGGAGCTGTTTTTT.

V and J are TRBV19 and TRBJ1-6; D is perhaps TRBD1 (5 bases). The CDR3 contains 14 residues. Germline V gene data show CDR1 as LNHDA and CDR2 as SQIVND (reference sequence). V was cut by 4 bases and J by 8 bases, with 12 bases left in between. The CDR3 bases are TGTGCCAGTAGTACGGGGGTTCTTGATTCACCCCTCCACTTT. Translated, it gives CASSTGVLDSPLHF.

This clone came up once. The chain joins TRBV12-5 to TRBJ2-7; D is ambiguous. Germline V CDR1 and CDR2: LGHNT, FRNRAP. V was trimmed by 0 bases and J by 2 bases, leaving 11 bases between them. The CDR3 totals 15 residues. CDR3 in amino acids: CASGLVLGRTYEQYF. DNA of the CDR3: TGTGCTAGTGGTTTGGTACTGGGCAGGACCTACGAGCAGTACTTC.

The sample holds one count of this clone. The DNA for the CDR3 is TGTGCCAGCGGTATGACAGGGGAGGCTTATGGCTACACCTTC. Protein: CASGMTGEAYGYTF. The chain carries TRBV2 and TRBJ1-2; 8 bases line up with TRBD1. Germline V gene sequence: CDR1 SNHLY, CDR2 FYNNEI. V shed 8 bases, J shed 5 bases, and the junction held 10 bases outside the gene matches. This CDR3 contains 14 residues. The whole variable domain, remainder taken from reference TRBV2 and TRBJ1-2, is EPEVTQTPSHQVTQMGQEVILRCVPISNHLYFYWYRQILGQKVEFLVSFYNNEISEKSEIFDDQFSVERPDGSNFTLKIRSTKLEDSAMYFCASGMTGEAYGYTFGSGTRLTVV.

The J gene is TRBJ2-7, the V gene TRBV6-2 or TRBV6-3, with 12 positions matching TRBD2. The germline V gene encodes CDR1 MNHEY and CDR2 SVGEGT. The V segment lost 0 bases and the J segment 5 bases; nucleotides outside the gene matches: 11. The CDR3 contains 18 residues. This CDR3 reads CASSYSRLAGGTRDEQYF. In DNA, the CDR3 is TGTGCCAGCAGTTACTCGCGGCTAGCGGGGGGGACTAGGGACGAGCAGTACTTC.

This clone was seen once. The chain joins TRBV11-2 to TRBJ2-5; TRBD2 aligns across 9 bases. The CDR3 has 17 amino acids. Trimming at V came to 5 bases and at J to 4 bases, leaving 14 bases not matched to a gene. The germline V gene has CDR1 SGHAT and CDR2 FQNNGV. CDR3 DNA sequence: TGTGCCAGCAGCAGAGCGGGGGGAACTTCTACGCGAGAGACCCAGTACTTC. Its translation: CASSRAGGTSTRETQYF.